This T cell receptor beta chain was found in a study of CD8 T cells in Susac syndrome. General study findings and limits: Detection of Susac-specific public clones gave 15 to 20 in total CD8+ repertoires and several in CD8+ TEMRA repertoires.

Germline assignment: CDR1 MNHNS and CDR2 SASEGT. The CDR3 is 13 residues long. The V segment lost 5 bases and the J segment 7 bases; nucleotides outside the gene matches: 5. This clonotype has a handful of counts. The antigen is not known. RNA in amounts of roughly 0.5 to 1 ug was reverse transcribed with random hexamers. TCR beta CDR3 was amplified by immunoSEQ covering 54 Vbeta and 13 Jbeta. A single record per CDR3 protein comes from TCRdb applying MiXCR to the immunoSEQ multiplex PCR reads. The sample has some 58,000 distinct CDR3 sequences, approximately 95% seen once. The sample was CD8+ T cells from PBMCs. The V gene is TRBV6-1, the J gene TRBJ2-4; 7 nucleotides line up with TRBD1. The clonotype originates from a human donor with Susac syndrome. The CDR3 protein is CASSRQGRNIQYF. Here the CDR3 DNA reads TGTGCCAGCAGTCGACAGGGCAGGAACATTCAGTACTTC.